The sequence of this TCR beta chain was determined in a study of cytomegalovirus exposure and HLA in healthy donors (TCRdb year 2017). For context, the study as a whole: An earlier analysis of several hundred of the donors reported approximately 280 Gb of sequence data and about 120 million unique TCR beta sequences obtained from roughly 180 million T cells. Of the 300 to 450 genotyped donors, 81% fell in the genetic ancestry cluster associated with self-reported Caucasian donors. In the later analysis, no new phenotypic data were used to find candidate immune exposures; instead, reliance was placed on TCR beta sequences and their occurrence across donors. Roughly 300 gigabases of sequencing data and approximately 93 million unique TCR sequences were included in an early release covering about 600 HLA-typed donors. Donor age, sex, ethnicity and CMV serostatus were compiled together with the repertoire data. The study combined high-throughput TCR immunosequencing, statistical association of individual TCRs with disease status, and machine learning to predict cytomegalovirus infection status. An earlier analysis of several hundred of the donors applied high-throughput TCR beta sequencing to assess whether each TCR beta V gene segment acted as functional or pseudogenic. A later analysis re-analyzed previously published TCR beta repertoires from roughly 630 donors and added high-resolution HLA genotyping to study TCR occurrence patterns. The study used immunosequencing to profile the T cell repertoires of approximately 650 subjects and linked those repertoires to cytomegalovirus serostatus. Along with the roughly 710-subject first cohort, a separate validation cohort of over 90 different subjects was used. All discovery cohort repertoires had been generated on a single sequencing platform. The aim of the study was to test whether cataloging public T cell receptors could identify signatures of past pathogen exposure. Both class I and class II loci were covered by HLA typing, at four-digit resolution. Typing coverage differed by locus: A, B, C, DRB1 and DQB1 were typed in roughly 629-630 donors, DQA1 in 522, DPA1 in some 570, and DPB1 in 472. Because of strong linkage in the cohort, 5 or 6 DR-DQ haplotypes were treated as single units for association and clustering. A later genetic analysis used genome-wide SNP genotypes for about 55% of the 666 donors, treating that subset as a discovery cohort. On average, around 230,000 unique TCR beta nucleotide sequences were sequenced per donor among several hundred genotyped donors of the cohort, with around 19% of those sequences being non-productive.

The library was built by means of the immunoSEQ multiplex PCR assay. For the multiplex PCR, a mixture combining 60 forward primers for TCR Vbeta segments and 13 reverse primers for TCR Jbeta segments was used. Amplification of the CDR3 region of rearranged TCR beta genes was performed with a multiplex PCR assay on genomic DNA. The amplified TCR beta libraries were sequenced on the Illumina HiSeq System as 87-base-pair reads. Under the source paper's analysis protocol: A later analysis counted about 80 million unique TCR beta chains across the 666 repertoires, and some 12 million of these chains were shared by at least two donors. To remove PCR and sequencing errors, raw reads were error-corrected and collapsed into unique sequences using a nearest-neighbor algorithm that merged closely related sequences. To assign V, D and J gene segments, CDR3 sequences were aligned to IMGT reference sequences. Each retained sequence needed at least a six-nucleotide match to both a V gene segment and a J gene segment. Rearrangements were called productive when the CDR3 lacked stop codons and stayed in frame with V and J; all others were non-productive. Following IMGT convention, CDR3 was defined as the stretch from the second conserved V-encoded cysteine up to the conserved J-encoded phenylalanine. In an earlier analysis of more than 550 of the donors, sequences lacking an unambiguous match to a single V gene segment were excluded. An earlier analysis of 587 of the donors classified V segments as functional when productive rearrangements were above 56.7% and as segregating when the standard deviation between donors was above 5%. A statistical classification framework was built for diagnosing cytomegalovirus status from the catalog of TCR beta chain sequences. In a later analysis, TCR nucleotide sequences were compared against IMGT/GENE-DB human TR gene sequences so that V and J genes could be assigned. The TCRdist pipeline was used in a later analysis to assign CDR3 sequences and most-parsimonious VDJ recombination scenarios. In a later analysis, each TCR beta chain was defined by its CDR3 amino acid sequence together with its V-gene family, and reads without a unique V-gene family were excluded. In a later analysis, several hundred highly shared, low-generation-probability nucleotide sequences were removed to address suspected cross-contamination and a sequencing artifact. A later analysis calculated a clonal expansion index for each public chain from normalized within-repertoire ranks of inferred template counts. In a later analysis, generation probabilities were computed using a VDJ recombination model fitted to out-of-frame rearrangements, and the results were checked against IGoR. Hypergeometric tests were used in a later analysis to score TCR-TCR, TCR-HLA and TCR-CMV co-occurrence, with a repertoire-size bias correction applied to the TCR pairs. False discovery rates were estimated in a later analysis by permuting HLA or CMV assignments 20 times. In a later analysis, co-occurring TCRs were grouped using DBSCAN, and TCRdist sequence similarity was added for clustering within HLA-allele-positive subsets. Co-occurrence clustering excluded repertoires with fewer than 30,000 or more than 120,000 public chains, plus five with anomalous nucleotide sharing. TCRdb re-hosts the immuneACCESS table, in-frame sequences only. Its copies lack some clones; in the studies checked, an unresolved V gene accounts for under half of them, and the cause for the rest is not known. V and J calls and clone size follow that table, whereas D and trimming were derived from the DNA. Here the sample has about 140,000 clones; 70% to 85% occur a single time. The ten largest clonotypes hold around 2.4% of the sample.

From the cysteine up to the phenylalanine, the CDR3 has a length of 15 residues. Only the CDR3 DNA stays, 45 bases, in frame from base 1. From the germline V gene, CDR1 is KGHSH and CDR2 is LQKENI. V sheds 1 base and J sheds 8 bases, leaving 15 bases between their ends. What the research found in general, with its limitations: For the cohort, immune exposure information was limited to CMV serostatus. A total of 150 to 200 TCR beta chains were listed by the study as associated with cytomegalovirus. The authors suggested that the approach could potentially be extended to other disease states and immunological phenotypes. Because some donors lacked HLA typing at each locus, the association tests relied only on the typed subset. A further reported finding was that TCR beta sequences accurately predicted the HLA-A and HLA-B alleles for most subjects in the first cohort. Most TCR sequences were observed very rarely across donors, whereas some public TCRs were present in many individuals. According to a later genetic analysis, donors in an Asian-associated ancestry cluster had fewer N-insertions in productive TCRs than the approximately 690-donor mean. In vitro tests confirmed that a few of the cytomegalovirus-associated TCR beta chains recognize cytomegalovirus antigens. A later analysis associated around 16,000 TCR beta sequences with specific HLA alleles at a false discovery rate of 0.05. V-gene and J-gene trimming of TCR beta chains was associated with a missense DCLRE1C variant in a later genetic analysis, and the association was replicated in an independent cohort. In a later analysis, HLA-associated TCR beta chains were found to be more clonally expanded and to have lower generation probabilities than equally common non-associated chains. The earlier analysis of fewer than 750 of the donors excluded 15 to 20 rarely observed V segments, including chromosome 9 orphons, because counts were too low. Linkage disequilibrium might explain the correlated functional status among segregating V segments, but an unknown experimental factor could not be ruled out. According to a later analysis, TCR association rates differed among HLA loci, with DRB1 alleles showing the most associated TCRs and HLA-C alleles showing the fewest. This cohort had only TCR beta chains sequenced, and the lack of alpha or paired-chain data limited which features could be detected. In a later analysis, most CMV-associated TCR beta chains were found to appear HLA-restricted, with HLA associations seemingly driven largely by CMV exposure. An earlier analysis of around 600 of the donors showed that most TCR beta V segments appeared in productive rearrangements either about 87% or about 30% of the time, which broadly matched IMGT annotations. Some IMGT-functional V segments, including TRBV6-2 and TRBV6-3, could not be told apart with the 87-base-pair reads, so those segments were excluded. According to a later analysis, parvovirus B19, influenza, CMV and Epstein-Barr virus appeared linked to several top co-occurrence clusters. A cluster of highly shared sequence variants was judged likely to represent a technical artifact of the sequencing pipeline. The classifier was reported to diagnose cytomegalovirus status with high specificity and sensitivity in both the original cohort and the validation cohort. The presence/absence analyses assumed that sequencing depth was roughly uniform across donors, and that assumption may not be true. When HLA alleles, especially DR and DQ, strongly co-occurred, attributing TCR associations to individual alleles was difficult.

The cohort comprised several hundred healthy bone marrow donors. At the time of sampling, every cohort member was nominally healthy, though immune exposures that went unrecorded were likely present. The donor was CMV seronegative and belonged to the group of 352 seronegative cohort members. A peripheral blood sample was provided by each donor, and peripheral blood mononuclear cells were used for TCR beta sequencing. The Qiagen DNeasy Blood Extraction Kit was used to extract genomic DNA from the blood cell samples. With respect to this clone: Its target antigen remains unknown. The sample holds no much larger clone one base away, and base qualities are not on file.

The receptor was derived from a male donor in good health and CMV-seronegative. Sequences were obtained from PBMCs. The rearrangement joined TRBV18 to TRBJ2-1, with TRBD1 perhaps the D gene, on 6 matching bases. The DNA sequence is as follows: TGTGCCAGCTCACCACTTCAGGGGTCTATCGATGAGCAGTTCTTC. This is translated as CASSPLQGSIDEQFF.